The 11 T cell receptor beta chains below were found in one sample sequenced in a study of blood T cell repertoires in COVID-19. Produced via immunoSEQ multiplex PCR; TCRdb's table is partial and in-frame only. The sample includes 70,000 to 100,000 clones, 85% to 90% of them seen just once. Sequenced material: peripheral blood. Every receptor here comes from an elderly woman with active or convalescent COVID-19.

The chain couples TRBV12-3 or TRBV12-4 to TRBJ2-5; D remains unclear. This CDR3 has 13 amino acids. V was cut by 8 bases and J by 1 base, with 11 bases left in between. The CDR3 region is CASLLGLQETQYF. For the CDR3, the DNA is TGTGCCAGCCTTTTAGGTCTCCAAGAGACCCAGTACTTC.

Written as DNA, the CDR3 is TGTGCCAGCAGCTTAGTCGGGAGCTCCTACAATGAGCAGTTCTTC. Protein product: CASSLVGSSYNEQFF. The V gene is TRBV7-3, the J gene TRBJ2-1; weak D call: TRBD2 (6 bases). The CDR3 runs 15 residues. V lost 2 bases to trimming and J lost 0 bases, with 8 bases between them. Germline V gene lookup returns CDR1 SGHTA and CDR2 FQGTGA.

This chain connects TRBV19 to TRBJ2-3, with TRBD2 identical over 7 bases. Looked up from germline, CDR1 is LNHDA and CDR2 is SQIVND (reference sequence). V lost 3 bases, J lost 7 bases, and 19 bases stayed unmatched. This CDR3 has 18 amino acids. CDR3 nucleotides: TGTGCCAGTAGTATCCACTTGGGTCCAGCGGGGCATGGGAATACGCAGTATTTT. Residues: CASSIHLGPAGHGNTQYF.

This clone was detected once. The genes are TRBV30 and TRBJ2-2, with 15 bases lining up with TRBD2. CDR1 GTSNPN and CDR2 SVGIG come from the germline V gene (reference sequence). CDR3 length equals 19 residues. V dropped 0 bases and J dropped 6; count of bases not matched to a gene: 11. CDR3 residues: CAWSVFGLAGGLGPGELFF. Here the CDR3 DNA reads TGTGCCTGGAGTGTATTTGGACTAGCGGGAGGGTTAGGACCCGGGGAGCTGTTTTTT.

The rearrangement uses TRBV21-1 and TRBJ1-5; TRBD1 is taken as the D call from the table, unchecked against the DNA. TRBV21-1 is annotated as a pseudogene. This CDR3 spans 15 amino acids. CDR3 residues: CASSKLGQHNQPQHF. In DNA form, the CDR3 reads TGTGCCAGCAGCAAGCTTGGACAGCACAATCAGCCCCAGCATTTT.

This chain uses TRBV20-1 with TRBJ2-7; 8 bases fit TRBD1. The CDR3 has 18 amino acids. The germline V gene has CDR1 DFQATT and CDR2 SNEGSKA (reference sequence). After removal of 3 bases from V and 4 bases from J, the junction contained 20 bases not matched to a gene. CDR3 in amino acids: CSASMSHRGTGPSYEQYF. The CDR3 region has the DNA TGCAGTGCTAGTATGAGTCATCGTGGGACAGGCCCATCTTACGAGCAGTACTTC.

This clone was recorded once. The CDR3 DNA reads as TGTGCCAGAAGCTTACCAGGGCTGTACAACGAGCAGTACTTC. Translated, it gives CARSLPGLYNEQYF. The chain combines TRBV7-5 with TRBJ2-7; the table's D gene call, TRBD1, was not cross checked with the DNA. TRBV7-5 is a listed pseudogene. The CDR3 length is 14 residues.

This chain joins TRBV11-2 and TRBJ1-1; D is possibly TRBD1 (6 bases). The CDR3 is made up of 15 amino acids. The germline CDR1 and CDR2 sequences are SGHAT and FQNNGV. Between the trimmed V and J ends, which lost 4 bases and 1 base, there was a span of 13 bases. The CDR3 DNA reads as TGTGCCAGCAGCTCATTACAGGGTCGGAACACTGAAGCTTTCTTT. Translated, it gives CASSSLQGRNTEAFF.

The rearrangement uses TRBV7-9 and TRBJ1-5; D call uncertain. The CDR3 totals 12 residues. Germline V lookup: CDR1 SEHNR, CDR2 FQNEAQ (reference sequence). Trimming removed 4 bases at V and 3 bases at J, with 4 bases between. As DNA, the CDR3 is TGTGCCAGCAGCTCCAACAATCAGCCCCAGCATTTT. Residues: CASSSNNQPQHF.

The V gene is TRBV5-6, the J gene TRBJ2-7; 7 nucleotides match TRBD2. The J segment lost 7 bases and the V segment lost 4 bases, leaving 14 bases of the junction unmatched. The CDR3 loop spans 15 amino acids. Germline V CDR1 and CDR2: SGHDT, YYEEEE. The CDR3 coding sequence is TGTGCCAGCAGCCAAAACGGGAGGAGCTCTCGGGAGCAGTACTTC. Translation gives CASSQNGRSSREQYF.

This clone came up once. J is TRBJ1-2 and V is TRBV19; weak D call: TRBD1 (5 bases). The CDR3 length is 14 residues. V lost 6 bases to trimming and J lost 4 bases, with 15 bases between them. In germline, CDR1 is LNHDA, CDR2 SQIVND (reference sequence). CDR3 DNA: TGTGCCAGTAGCCCGGGACTTAAGGGCTATGGCTACACCTTC. Its protein product is CASSPGLKGYGYTF.